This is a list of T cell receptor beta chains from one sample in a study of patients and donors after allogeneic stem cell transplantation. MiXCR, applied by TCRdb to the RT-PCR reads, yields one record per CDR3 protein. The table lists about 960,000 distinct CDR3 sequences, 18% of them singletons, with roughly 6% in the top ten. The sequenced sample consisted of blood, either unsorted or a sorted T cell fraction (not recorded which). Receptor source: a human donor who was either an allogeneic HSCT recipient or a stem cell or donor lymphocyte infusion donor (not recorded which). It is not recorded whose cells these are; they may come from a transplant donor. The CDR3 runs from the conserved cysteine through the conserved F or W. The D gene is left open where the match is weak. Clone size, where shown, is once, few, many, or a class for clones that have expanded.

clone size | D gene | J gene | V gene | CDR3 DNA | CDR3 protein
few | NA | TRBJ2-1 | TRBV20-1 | TGCAGTGCTAAGGGGGGATTTTACAATGAGCAGTTCTTC | CSAKGGFYNEQFF
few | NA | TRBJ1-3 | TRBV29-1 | TGCAGCGGTGTCAGCTTCTCTGGAAACACCATATATTTT | CSGVSFSGNTIYF
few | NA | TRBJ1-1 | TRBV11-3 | TGTGCCAGCAGCTACCGGGACACGAACACTGAAGCTTTCTTT | CASSYRDTNTEAFF
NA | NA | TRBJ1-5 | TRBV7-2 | TGTGCCAGCAGCTTACGGCCACTAGATCAGCCCCAGCATTTT | CASSLRPLDQPQHF
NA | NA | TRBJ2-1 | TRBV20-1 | TGCAGTGCTAGTCCTCGGACACGGTCCTACAATGAGCAGTTCTTC | CSASPRTRSYNEQFF
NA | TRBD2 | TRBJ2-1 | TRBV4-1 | TGCGCCAGCAGCCAGCCCGCGGGACTAGTACGGTTCTTC | CASSQPAGLVRFF
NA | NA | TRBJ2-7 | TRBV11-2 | TGTGCCAGCAGCCCTGACGCGTACGAGCAGTACTTC | CASSPDAYEQYF
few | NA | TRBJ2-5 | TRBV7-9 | TGTGCCAGCACCCTGGGAGACCTTGGGGCCCAGTACTTC | CASTLGDLGAQYF
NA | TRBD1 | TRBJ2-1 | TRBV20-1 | TGCAGTGCTAGAGCAGGTCTGGGGGACAGCGTCTACAATGAGCAGTTCTTC | CSARAGLGDSVYNEQFF
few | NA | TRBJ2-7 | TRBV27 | TGTGCCAGCAGGCCCGGAGGGGGGCCCATTTACGAGCAGTACTTC | CASRPGGGPIYEQYF
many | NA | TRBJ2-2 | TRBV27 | TGTGCCAGCAGTTGGACATTCCGAGGGGAGCTGTTTTTT | CASSWTFRGELFF
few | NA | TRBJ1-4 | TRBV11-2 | TGTGCCAGCAGCTTAGATGGTAGGGGTGCTGAAAAACTGTTTTTT | CASSLDGRGAEKLFF
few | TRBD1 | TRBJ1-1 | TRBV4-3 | TGCGCCAGCAGCCAAGATTGGACAGGGAACACTGAAGCTTTCTTT | CASSQDWTGNTEAFF
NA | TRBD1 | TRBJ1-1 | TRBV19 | TGTGCCAGTAGTATCCGGGACAGAACTGAAGCTTTCTTT | CASSIRDRTEAFF
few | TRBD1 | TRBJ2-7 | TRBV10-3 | TGTGCCATCGGGACAGTTCAGTACTTC | CAIGTVQYF
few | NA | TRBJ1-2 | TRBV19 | TGTGCCAGTAGTAGTCGCAGGGCGGACTATGGCTACACCTTC | CASSSRRADYGYTF
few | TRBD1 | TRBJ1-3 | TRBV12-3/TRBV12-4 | TGTGCCAGCAGTCTAATCGACAGGGCGGGAAACACCATATATTTT | CASSLIDRAGNTIYF
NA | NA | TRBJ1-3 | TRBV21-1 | TGTGCCAGCAGCAACAACTCCATCTGGGGAAACTACTCTGGAAACACCATATATTTT | CASSNNSIWGNYSGNTIYF
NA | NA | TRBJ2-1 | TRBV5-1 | TGCGCCAGCAGCTCTAGGACAAAGGGGTACAATGAGCAGTTCTTC | CASSSRTKGYNEQFF
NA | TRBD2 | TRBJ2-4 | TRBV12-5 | TGTGCTAGTGCAAAGGGACTAGCGGGAGCCGGCATTCAGTACTTC | CASAKGLAGAGIQYF
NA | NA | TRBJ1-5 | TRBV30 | TGTGCCTGGAGTGAAGGTCTTAGGCCTGGAAATCAGCCCCAGCATTTT | CAWSEGLRPGNQPQHF
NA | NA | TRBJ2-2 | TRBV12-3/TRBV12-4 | TGTGCCAGCAGTTACAGGGTTTCGAACACCGGGGAGCTGTTTTTT | CASSYRVSNTGELFF
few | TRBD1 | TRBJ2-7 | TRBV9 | TGTGCCAGCAGCGTAGCAGGGGGAAGGGGCTACGAGCAGTACTTC | CASSVAGGRGYEQYF
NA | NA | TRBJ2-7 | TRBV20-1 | TGCAGTGCTCGCCCGGTGGGATGGCGGGAAGCCTACGAGCAGTACTTC | CSARPVGWREAYEQYF
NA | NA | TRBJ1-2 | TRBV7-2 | TGTGCCAGGGGTGCGGGCTACACCTTC | CARGAGYTF
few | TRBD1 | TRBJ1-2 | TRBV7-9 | TGTGCCAGCAGCCGCCCGGGACAGGGAAATGGCTACACCTTC | CASSRPGQGNGYTF
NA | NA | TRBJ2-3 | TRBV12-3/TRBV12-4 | TGTGCCAGCAGTTTAGGTGGTGGGGCGACCTTCCGCTCGGATACGCAGTATTTT | CASSLGGGATFRSDTQYF
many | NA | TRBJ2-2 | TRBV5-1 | TGCGCCAGCAGCTACCACTCGAACACGAACACCGGGGAGCTGTTTTTT | CASSYHSNTNTGELFF
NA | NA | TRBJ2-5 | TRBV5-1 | TGCGCCAGCAGCTTGACTAGTCCTCACGGGGAGACCCAGTACTTC | CASSLTSPHGETQYF
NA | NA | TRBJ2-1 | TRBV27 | TGTGCCAGCAGTCCCCACCGGGACCCCTACAATGAGCAGTTCTTC | CASSPHRDPYNEQFF
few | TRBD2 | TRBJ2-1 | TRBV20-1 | TGCAGTGCTAGGTTACTAGCGGGGTTCAATGAGCAGTTCTTC | CSARLLAGFNEQFF
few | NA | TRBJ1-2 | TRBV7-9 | TGTGCCAGCAGCCCCGTCCTGGGGCCGAATGGCTACACCTTC | CASSPVLGPNGYTF
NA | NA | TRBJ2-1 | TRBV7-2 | TGTGCCAGCAGCTTACAGGTGCGGGGCAATGAGCAGTTCTTC | CASSLQVRGNEQFF
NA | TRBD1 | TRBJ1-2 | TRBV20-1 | TGCAGTGCTCGGGGACAGGAGTCCGACACCTTC | CSARGQESDTF
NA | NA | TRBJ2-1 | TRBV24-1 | TGTGCCACCAGTGATCCGACAGTCCCTTTTGGAAATGAGCAGTTCTTC | CATSDPTVPFGNEQFF
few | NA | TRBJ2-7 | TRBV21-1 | TGTGCCAGCAGCAAAGATACTAGCGGGGGCTACGAGCAGTACTTC | CASSKDTSGGYEQYF
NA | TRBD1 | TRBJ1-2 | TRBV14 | TGTGCCAGCAGCCCGGACAGGGGGCGACGCGAATCTGGCTACACCTTC | CASSPDRGRRESGYTF
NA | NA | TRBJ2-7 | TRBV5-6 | TGTGCCAGCAGCTTCGACTCGGACGAGCAGTACTTC | CASSFDSDEQYF
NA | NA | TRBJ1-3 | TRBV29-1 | TGCAGCGTTAAACCCGACGGATCTGGAAACACCATATATTTT | CSVKPDGSGNTIYF
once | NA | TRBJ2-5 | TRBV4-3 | TGCGCCAGCAGCCAAGATGGAGGGGTCCCAGAGACCCAGTACTTC | CASSQDGGVPETQYF
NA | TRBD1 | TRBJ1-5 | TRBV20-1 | TGCAGTGCTGCACAGGGGAGCAATCAGCCCCAGCATTTT | CSAAQGSNQPQHF
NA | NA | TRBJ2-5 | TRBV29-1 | TGCAGCGTTGGTCAGGGTTCGGGGCCCCAGTACTTC | CSVGQGSGPQYF
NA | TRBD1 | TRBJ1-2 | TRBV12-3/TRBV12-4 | TGTGCCAGCAGTTTAAGCCGGGACAGGGCAGGCTACACCTTC | CASSLSRDRAGYTF
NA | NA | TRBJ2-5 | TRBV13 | TGTGCCAGCAGCTTCTCCGGAGTCGGTACTCAAGAGACCCAGTACTTC | CASSFSGVGTQETQYF
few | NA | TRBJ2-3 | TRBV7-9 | TGTGCCAGCAGCTTACAGGCAGTCCCAGATACGCAGTATTTT | CASSLQAVPDTQYF
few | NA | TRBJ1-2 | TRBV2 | TGTGCCAGCCCTTTAAGAGGCACATATAACTATGGCTACACCTTC | CASPLRGTYNYGYTF
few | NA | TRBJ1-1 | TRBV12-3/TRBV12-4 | TGTGCCAGCACCCCCTCGAGACAGAAAATAAACACTGAAGCTTTCTTT | CASTPSRQKINTEAFF
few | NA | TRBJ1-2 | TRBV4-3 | TGCGCCAGCAGCCAGGCGGGGCGGGCTAACTATGGCTACACCTTC | CASSQAGRANYGYTF
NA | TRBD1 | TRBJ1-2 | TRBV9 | TGTGCCAGCAGCGCCCGACAGGGAGGCTACACCTTC | CASSARQGGYTF
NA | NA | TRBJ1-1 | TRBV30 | TGTGCCTGGAGTGTAGATGTAACAATGAGGGACACTGAAGCTTTCTTT | CAWSVDVTMRDTEAFF
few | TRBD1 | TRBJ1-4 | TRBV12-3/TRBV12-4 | TGTGCCAGCAGACCGGGACAGGCTTCTAATGAAAAACTGTTTTTT | CASRPGQASNEKLFF
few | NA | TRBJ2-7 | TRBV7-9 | TGTGCCAGCAGCGTACCGGGACGATCCTACGAGCAGTACTTC | CASSVPGRSYEQYF
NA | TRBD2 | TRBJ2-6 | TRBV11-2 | TGTGCCAGCAGCATTCGACTAGCGGGAGCCACTGGGGCCAACGTCCTGACTTTC | CASSIRLAGATGANVLTF
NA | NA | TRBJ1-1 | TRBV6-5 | TGTGCCAGCAGGAACTCGAGGTTACGGAACACTGAAGCTTTCTTT | CASRNSRLRNTEAFF
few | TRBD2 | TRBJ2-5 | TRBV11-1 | TGTGCCAGCAGCTCTACCTACGGGGCAGCGGGAGTACAAGAGACCCAGTACTTC | CASSSTYGAAGVQETQYF
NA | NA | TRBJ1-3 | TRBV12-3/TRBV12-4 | TGTGCCAGCAGACCAGACCAAGGAAACACCATATATTTT | CASRPDQGNTIYF
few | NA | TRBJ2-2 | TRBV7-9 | TGTGCCAGCGGGCCGGAGAACACCGGGGAGCTGTTTTTT | CASGPENTGELFF
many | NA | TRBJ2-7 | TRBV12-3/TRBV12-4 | TGTGCCAGCAGAGATTCGGACGAATCCTACGAGCAGTACTTC | CASRDSDESYEQYF
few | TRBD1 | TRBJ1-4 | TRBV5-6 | TGTGCCAGCAGCTTGAGAGGACAGGGGCTAACTAATGAAAAACTGTTTTTT | CASSLRGQGLTNEKLFF
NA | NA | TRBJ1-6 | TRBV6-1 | TGTGCCAGCAGTCCAGCATGGGCCTATAATTCACCCCTCCACTTT | CASSPAWAYNSPLHF